The text below deals with one T cell receptor beta chain. Its antigen is undetermined. A much larger clone is a single base away; this may be a read error. The data were obtained in a study of CD8+CD57+ T cells in acquired aplastic anemia. At the level of the study: DNA from sorted CD4+ and CD8+ cells averaged around 3.2 ug.

Researchers used genomic DNA as the template to profile TCR beta VDJ and CDR3. A single record per CDR3 protein comes from TCRdb applying MiXCR to the reads. The data contain roughly 260,000 distinct CDR3 sequences, around 45% of them singletons. The authors sequenced patients whose flow cytometry had shown CD8+CD57+ cell expansion. Acquired aplastic anemia of severe grade affected all patients. Study conclusions and caveats: Simpson's diversity of CD8+ cells was not significantly different in patients compared with controls. Both patients and controls carried the same twenty-nine CD8+ CDR3 sequences.

The source material was sorted CD4+, CD8+, or CD8+CD57+ T cells (not recorded which) from PBMCs. The TCR comes from a human donor with aplastic anemia.

The CDR3 protein is CASSLGWDRRFADTQYF. CDR3 sequence (DNA): TGTGCCAGCAGCTTAGGTTGGGACAGGAGGTTTGCAGATACGCAGTATTTT. The genes are TRBV7-2 and TRBJ2-3; 8 nucleotides line up with TRBD1. This CDR3 contains 17 residues. V dropped 1 base and J dropped 4; count of bases not matched to a gene: 10. Germline loops: CDR1 SGHTA, CDR2 FQGNSA.